This TCR beta chain was captured in a study of blood T cells in healthy people across ages (dated by TCRdb to 2014 to 2015). Some background on the complete study: Template switching captured roughly one uniquely barcoded TCR beta cDNA molecule per two T cells in model experiments. Age-related changes in TCR beta repertoire diversity were measured in the study by deep sequencing normalized with unique cDNA molecular identifiers. Donors were grouped into four age groups: young (average roughly 17 years), middle-aged (39), aged (62) and long-lived (over 80). To avoid experimental bias, donors of different ages were spread randomly across the sequencing lanes. Two additional independent replicas of 1 million unique cDNA reads from the same blood draw were analyzed for two donors (one aged 18 to 30 and one aged 80 or older). Overall study results and their limits: Compared with the aged group, the long-lived group had more naive CD4+ T cells, fewer expanded clones and increased TCR diversity, suggesting age selection. A strong correlation was found between observed TCR beta diversity and the percentage of naive T cells measured by flow cytometry. Because profiling used bulk unsorted PBMCs, naive and antigen-experienced compartments could not be compared conclusively. As age increased, observed TCR beta diversity per million T cells dropped in a roughly linear way, and a significant reduction was already evident by age about 36. Because the CMV infection status of the donors was unknown, age-related changes in expanded clonotypes may potentially have been confounded. Total diversity estimates from one million sequenced T cells were considered lower bounds and underestimates.

The receptor library was made with 5' RACE. The data were produced on an Illumina HiSeq 2500. A second PCR of roughly 7 to 11 cycles was performed with a sample-barcoded 5' primer and a J-beta primer mix. A unique molecular identifier was introduced onto each TCR beta cDNA molecule by a template-switch 5' adaptor carrying 12 random nucleotides. At least 2.5 million CDR3-containing paired-end reads were obtained from each sample. The Mint cDNA synthesis kit, primed by a TRBC-specific oligonucleotide, was used to synthesize first-strand cDNA from all RNA. After uracil-DNA glycosylase treatment, a first 18-cycle PCR used universal primers M1SS and BC2_uni_R on all cDNA. Under the source paper's analysis protocol: Each sample was normalized by randomly selecting 1 million high-quality reads, each carrying a distinct molecular identifier. Reads sharing molecular identifiers were discarded rather than binned into consensus sequences. MiTCR, with a Q25 quality threshold and the strictest error-elimination algorithm, was used for CDR3 identification, clonotype clustering and error correction. A nonparametric unseen species model with Euler transformation was used to estimate a lower bound on total TCR beta diversity. Through fastp at Q25 and MiXCR, TCRdb rebuilt clones from the public reads, retaining in-frame beta chains. Rows with one shared CDR3 protein collapse into an entry with the most common genes and DNA. TCRdb, not the original authors, processed these V and J calls. Recorded for this sample are roughly 790,000 distinct CDR3 sequences; roughly 41% of them occurred a single time. Of the sample, 20% to 25% falls within the top ten clones.

In its sample, this clonotype was seen a few times. No antigen is known for it. Qualities for individual bases were not recorded, and no much larger clone is one base off. CDR1 and CDR2 were assigned from the germline V gene as MGHRA and YSYEKL. Here V drops 0 bases and J drops 6 bases, and the junction holds 11 bases not matched to any gene. From cysteine to phenylalanine, the CDR3 is 18 amino acids long. Of all the DNA, just the CDR3 is kept, 54 bases in frame from base 1. The donors were a few dozen Caucasian individuals from Russia, aged about 6 to 100 years, who were systemically healthy. Each donor gave roughly 9.5 milliliters of peripheral blood, collected into EDTA-treated Vacutainer tubes. Ficoll-Paque density-gradient centrifugation was used to isolate PBMCs, with at least 6.5 million per sample. Total RNA was extracted from PBMCs with Trizol reagent, with at least 5.5 micrograms obtained per sample. For every donor, an aliquot of PBMCs went through flow cytometry to measure the percentages of naive CD45RAhigh/CD27high T cells.

The TCR originated in a woman aged 55-69 years in good health. Input material: blood. This chain joins TRBV4-1 to TRBJ1-5; TRBD1 matches 10 bases in the middle. The CDR3 amino acid sequence is: CASSQDAWTGGGTQPQHF. Read as DNA, the sequence is TGCGCCAGCAGCCAAGACGCCTGGACAGGGGGAGGAACTCAGCCCCAGCATTTT.